This T cell receptor beta chain was obtained from a study of cytomegalovirus exposure and HLA in healthy donors. Study-level findings and limits: Per published reports, the classifier diagnosed cytomegalovirus status with high specificity and sensitivity. In a later analysis, TCR beta V- and J-gene trimming showed a link to a missense DCLRE1C variant. It was around 160 TCR beta chains that were listed as cytomegalovirus-associated.

This clone is a singleton in its sample. The target antigen is unknown. The CDR3 spans 15 residues. Germline assignment: CDR1 MNHEY and CDR2 SVGAGI. V was shortened by 6 bases and J by 10 bases, with 19 bases between the two germline ends. PCR employed 60 Vbeta and 13 Jbeta primers. Clones were sequenced by immunoSEQ multiplex PCR, and TCRdb holds only the in-frame ones, with some missing. The data contain fewer than 150,000 clones, about three quarters of them singletons. The sequence was collected from a human donor in good health. Sequenced: PBMCs. The chain joins TRBV6-5 to TRBJ1-6; D possibly corresponds to TRBD1 (6 bases). The CDR3 loop reads CASRNNFGGGSPLHF. CDR3 DNA: TGTGCCAGCAGAAATAACTTCGGCGGGGGCTCACCCCTCCACTTT.